The source of this TCR beta chain is a study of blood T cell repertoires in COVID-19. The CDR3 is 14 residues long. CDR1 LNHDA and CDR2 SQIVND come from the germline V gene (reference sequence). V was cut by 7 bases and J by 2 bases, with 14 bases left in between. This table comes from immunoSEQ multiplex PCR, and its TCRdb copy is limited to in-frame clones, with some not included. The repertoire holds 250,000 to 300,000 clones, with approximately 78% as singletons. All enrollees were roughly 18 to 89 years old and from 20 to 30 US areas. Sequencing was performed on PBMCs or T cells enriched from blood (not recorded which). The sequence came from a middle-aged man who had been exposed to COVID-19. The V gene is TRBV19, the J gene TRBJ1-1; D is undetermined. The CDR3 reads CASTTWRGNTEAFF. CDR3 DNA sequence: TGTGCCAGTACCACCTGGCGGGGTAACACTGAAGCTTTCTTT.